This TCR beta chain was recovered during a study of blood T cell repertoires in COVID-19 (dated by TCRdb to about 2020). In terms of the full investigation: The collaborator samples originated in the United States, Italy and Spain and spanned the acute and convalescent phases of COVID-19. The samples were drawn from the first 160 participants of the ongoing ImmuneRACE study and from over 950 subjects provided by 6 global collaborators. The repertoires were released in a freely available public database meant as a resource for research on the immune response to SARS-CoV-2. Subjects who had been exposed to COVID-19, were actively infected with it, or had recovered from it provided the deeply sampled blood TCRbeta repertoires that made up the dataset. Where HLA class I and class II types were available, the types were taken from metadata supplied by the sample provider, not from assay-based typing. The sample metadata nearly always contained a de-identified subject ID, COVID-19 status, age in years and sex. The prospective study material was composed of cDNA or gDNA derived from T cells, B-cell-depleted T cells, or PBMCs. On the study overall, not on this receptor specifically: The quantity of clinical and demographic metadata differed by source and by participant and was supplied without curation.

The CDR3 holds 13 amino acids from the cysteine to the phenylalanine. Here the CDR3 DNA is all that survives: 39 bases in frame from base 1. V is cut by 5 bases and J by 5 bases, and the space between the germline ends is 9 bases. CDR1 and CDR2, per the germline V gene, are LGHNT and FRNRAP. Participants in the prospective study were aged about 18 to 100 years, lived in 24 United States geographic areas, and enrolled through a virtual design. To assign participants to cohorts, the prospective study relied on clinical history that participants themselves reported in a screening survey and a study questionnaire. Exposed participants had been in contact, within 2 weeks of entering the study, with a person who had a PCR-confirmed or clinician-diagnosed case of COVID-19. In the prospective study, mobile phlebotomists collected whole blood, serum and a nasopharyngeal or oropharyngeal swab from each participant. Over an approximately 2-month period, participants in the prospective study had the option of providing additional blood draws and questionnaires. Blood samples from the prospective study were shipped frozen or at room temperature prior to DNA extraction.

TCRbeta CDR3 regions were amplified from genomic DNA by means of the immunoSEQ Assay, a bias-controlled multiplex PCR. Per the original workflow: Within the assay, amplification of reference gene primers was used to estimate how many nucleated cells each sample contained. Sequence reads were collapsed and filtered to measure the absolute abundance of every unique TCRbeta CDR3 rearrangement. Productive Simpson clonality was computed per sample as the square root of Simpson's diversity index over productive rearrangements. Drawn from immuneACCESS, this table holds only the in-frame rearrangements with V and J called that TCRdb kept. Clones are partly lost; checked studies trace under half to an unresolved V gene and leave the rest unexplained. The V and J calls and the clone size are those of that table, but D and trimming were determined from the DNA. This sample is represented by 200,000 to 250,000 clones; 86% of them were singletons. Together, the top ten hold roughly 4.9% of the sample.

A note on this clone: There is no known antigen for this receptor. Base quality data are lacking; no much larger clone is found one base away.

This clonotype was obtained from a woman aged 25 to 39 who had been exposed to COVID-19. This chain is built from TRBV12-5 and TRBJ2-2; TRBD2 is a weak D gene call, 6 bases matching. The specimen was PBMCs or T cells enriched from blood (not recorded which). The nucleotide sequence is TGTGCTAGTGGTCCCGGGGGTACCGGGGAGCTGTTTTTT. This sequence encodes CASGPGGTGELFF. With the portions outside the CDR3 filled from the reference TRBV12-5 and TRBJ2-2 genes, the complete variable region becomes DARVTQTPRHKVTEMGQEVTMRCQPILGHNTVFWYRQTMMQGLELLAYFRNRAPLDDSGMPKDRFSAEMPDATLATLKIQPSEPRDSAVYFCASGPGGTGELFFGEGSRLTVL.